These T cell receptor beta chains were read from a single sample in a study of CD8 T cells in ankylosing spondylitis. Each CDR3 protein gets one entry after TCRdb re-called the 5' RACE reads with MiXCR. The data hold tens of thousands of distinct CDR3 sequences, with under 30% observed a single time. The sample taken for sequencing was blood, either unsorted or a sorted T cell fraction (not recorded which). The receptors originated from a male donor with ankylosing spondylitis or in good health (not recorded which). CDR3s include the opening cysteine and the closing phenylalanine or tryptophan. The D gene is left open where the match is weak. Clone size is shown for a subset of rows, as once, few, many or a class of expanded clone.

d_call | j_call | clone_size | v_call | cdr3_nt | cdr3_aa
. | TRBJ1-1 | few | TRBV29-1 | TGCAGCGTTGCGCCTCCGGGAGGGAACACTGAAGCTTTCTTT | CSVAPPGGNTEAFF
. | TRBJ2-1 | few | TRBV29-1 | TGCAGCGTTGAAGGGACTGGGGTATTATGGTTC | CSVEGTGVLWF
TRBD2 | TRBJ2-1 | . | TRBV24-1 | TGTGCCACCAGTGATTCTAGGGCTAGCGGGAGATCCTACAATGAGCAGTTCTTC | CATSDSRASGRSYNEQFF
TRBD2 | TRBJ2-3 | . | TRBV20-1 | TGCAGTGCGGGGGGACTAGCCCGCACAGATACGCAGTATTTT | CSAGGLARTDTQYF
TRBD1 | TRBJ1-1 | . | TRBV20-1 | TGCAGTGCTAGAGGAGGTGTGGACAGGGAGTATTTAGTGAACACTGAAGCTTTCTTT | CSARGGVDREYLVNTEAFF
TRBD1 | TRBJ2-5 | many | TRBV5-1 | TGCGCCAGCAGCTTAAACCAGGGGGCTTTTGAGACCCAGTACTTC | CASSLNQGAFETQYF
TRBD2 | TRBJ2-1 | few | TRBV12-3/TRBV12-4 | TGTGCCAGCAGTTTGAAACTAGCGGGGGACAATGAGCAGTTCTTC | CASSLKLAGDNEQFF
TRBD1 | TRBJ1-6 | few | TRBV7-2 | TGTGCCAGCAGCTTACAAGGACAGGGAGCGCCCCTCCACTTT | CASSLQGQGAPLHF
TRBD2 | TRBJ2-5 | . | TRBV10-3 | TGTGCCATCAGAACTAGCGGAGGGGATCAAGAGACCCAGTACTTC | CAIRTSGGDQETQYF
. | TRBJ2-7 | many | TRBV20-1 | TGCAGTGCCAGACCCTTCGGACGGATCGTCGACGAGCAGTACTTC | CSARPFGRIVDEQYF
. | TRBJ2-1 | few | TRBV7-9 | TGTGCCAGCAGCTTAATCGTAGTTGGCAATGAGCAGTTCTTC | CASSLIVVGNEQFF
TRBD2 | TRBJ2-1 | . | TRBV11-2 | TGTGCCAGCAGCTTAGATAGGGCAATAGCGGGAGCAACCAATGAGCAGTTCTTC | CASSLDRAIAGATNEQFF
TRBD2 | TRBJ2-3 | . | TRBV29-1 | TGCAGCTCCACGAAGCTAGCGGGAAACACAGATACGCAGTATTTT | CSSTKLAGNTDTQYF
TRBD1 | TRBJ1-1 | . | TRBV27 | TGTGCCAGCAGTTTTTCAGGGGGCACCTCTGGAGCTTTCTTT | CASSFSGGTSGAFF
. | TRBJ2-1 | . | TRBV7-8 | TGTGCCAGCATTCGGAGGGATGATACCTCCTACAATGAGCAGTTCTTC | CASIRRDDTSYNEQFF
TRBD2 | TRBJ2-1 | few | TRBV20-1 | TGCAGTGCTAGAGATCTAATGGGGGAGGGATACAATGAGCAGTTCTTC | CSARDLMGEGYNEQFF
TRBD2 | TRBJ2-1 | few | TRBV7-9 | TGTGCCAGCAGCTTTTCTAGCGGAGAAGGGGATGAGCAGTTCTTC | CASSFSSGEGDEQFF
. | TRBJ2-1 | . | TRBV7-7 | TGTGCCAGCAGCCCGACTAGACATTCCTCCTACAATGAGCAGTTCTTC | CASSPTRHSSYNEQFF
TRBD2 | TRBJ2-5 | . | TRBV5-1 | TGCGCCAGCAGCTACGGGACTACCCAAGAGACCCAGTACTTC | CASSYGTTQETQYF
. | TRBJ1-1 | few | TRBV20-1 | TGCAGCGTCGACAGCCTTTACAGGACAACATTGAACACTGAAGCTTTCTTT | CSVDSLYRTTLNTEAFF
. | TRBJ2-1 | few | TRBV5-1 | TGCGCCAGCAGCTTGGACAGGCCGGATTCATACAATGAGCAGTTCTTC | CASSLDRPDSYNEQFF
. | TRBJ1-1 | few | TRBV7-9 | TGTGCCAGCAGCTTAGCCTCCTCGGACAGAAACACTGAAGCTTTCTTT | CASSLASSDRNTEAFF
TRBD2 | TRBJ2-3 | few | TRBV20-1 | TGCAGTGCTCCACCTAGCGGGGGACGTACGCAGTATTTT | CSAPPSGGRTQYF
. | TRBJ2-2 | . | TRBV5-1 | TGCGCCAGCCGGGGGACACAGAACACCGGGGAGCTGTTTTTT | CASRGTQNTGELFF
TRBD2 | TRBJ2-1 | few | TRBV29-1 | TGCAGCGTTGCGGGGGGAAATGGCAATGAGCAGTTCTTC | CSVAGGNGNEQFF
TRBD2 | TRBJ2-3 | . | TRBV7-3 | TGTGCCAACCCGGCTGGGAGGGGTTATGCCGGAGATACGCAGTATTTT | CANPAGRGYAGDTQYF
TRBD1 | TRBJ2-1 | . | TRBV19 | TGTGCCAGTAGTATAAACAGGGGATACAATGAGCAGTTCTTC | CASSINRGYNEQFF
TRBD1 | TRBJ1-1 | . | TRBV29-1 | TGCAGCTCCGAACAGGGGTTGGGTGAAGCTTTCTTT | CSSEQGLGEAFF
TRBD1 | TRBJ1-1 | few | TRBV9 | TGTGCCAGCAGCTTACAGGGGTCGGGTAGCACTGAAGCTTTCTTT | CASSLQGSGSTEAFF
. | TRBJ2-2 | few | TRBV5-1 | TGCGCCAGCAGCTTTTTAGAAGAGGCCGGGGAGCTGTTTTTT | CASSFLEEAGELFF
. | TRBJ1-2 | . | TRBV5-1 | TGCGCCAGCAGCCTATCGCCCGCCGGGCGAACCGTCAACTATGGCTACACCTTC | CASSLSPAGRTVNYGYTF
. | TRBJ2-1 | . | TRBV9 | TGTGCCAGCTCCCCCCAGGGGTGGGATGTGCAGTTCTTC | CASSPQGWDVQFF
TRBD2 | TRBJ2-3 | many | TRBV20-1 | TGCAGTGCACAGCTAGCGGACTCCACAGATACGCAGTATTTT | CSAQLADSTDTQYF
. | TRBJ2-1 | . | TRBV20-1 | TGCAGTGCCCATTCGGCATACAATGAGCAGTTCTTC | CSAHSAYNEQFF
. | TRBJ2-4 | . | TRBV7-9 | TGTGCCGTCCGAAGAGGGTTAGGCAAAAACATTCAGTACTTC | CAVRRGLGKNIQYF
TRBD1 | TRBJ1-1 | . | TRBV12-3/TRBV12-4 | TGTGCCAGCAGTCCCACAGGGGAGGCTGAAGCTTTCTTT | CASSPTGEAEAFF
TRBD2 | TRBJ2-2 | . | TRBV11-1 | TGTGCCAGCAGCTTAGGACTAGCGGGGGCCCTGAACACCGGGGAGCTGTTTTTT | CASSLGLAGALNTGELFF
. | TRBJ2-1 | . | TRBV5-1 | TGCGCCAGCAGCCCCCGGTTCGAGAGGCCGATAAATGAGCAGTTCTTC | CASSPRFERPINEQFF
. | TRBJ1-5 | . | TRBV12-3/TRBV12-4 | TGTGCCAGCAGCTTCCCGGGGGGATTGGCTCAGCCCCAGCATTTT | CASSFPGGLAQPQHF
. | TRBJ1-5 | few | TRBV20-1 | TGCAGTGCCCAGCGCCGGGCAGATCAGCCCCAGCATTTT | CSAQRRADQPQHF
TRBD2 | TRBJ2-3 | . | TRBV20-1 | TGCAGTGCCCCCCGGAGCAGCGGGAGTGCAGATACGCAGTATTTT | CSAPRSSGSADTQYF
TRBD2 | TRBJ2-1 | medium-sized | TRBV18 | TGTGCCAGCTCACCACTTAGCGGGGACTACAATGAGCAGTTCTTC | CASSPLSGDYNEQFF
. | TRBJ2-3 | . | TRBV11-1 | TGTGCCAGCAGCGACCAGAGAATGCGGAGCACAGATACGCAGTATTTT | CASSDQRMRSTDTQYF
. | TRBJ2-3 | few | TRBV12-3/TRBV12-4 | TGTGCCAGCTACGATCCTAGGTTCACAGATACGCAGTATTTT | CASYDPRFTDTQYF
TRBD1 | TRBJ1-4 | few | TRBV20-1 | TGCAGTGCTCCGGACAGGGGGCGAGAAAAACTGTTTTTT | CSAPDRGREKLFF
. | TRBJ2-5 | . | TRBV7-2 | TGTGCCAGCAGGTCTGGTGTAGGAGAGACCCAGTACTTC | CASRSGVGETQYF
. | TRBJ1-2 | . | TRBV5-1 | TGCGCCAGCAGCTTCGTGTATGAAATGGCAGGGGCAGATGGCTACACCTTC | CASSFVYEMAGADGYTF
TRBD2 | TRBJ2-3 | few | TRBV20-1 | TGCAGTTCCTCGAGGGGACTAGCGGAGACCACCGATACGCAGTATTTT | CSSSRGLAETTDTQYF
TRBD1 | TRBJ2-4 | few | TRBV9 | TGTGCCAGCAGCGTAGCTTTCGACAGGGTGGACATTCAGTACTTC | CASSVAFDRVDIQYF
TRBD1 | TRBJ2-4 | many | TRBV20-1 | TGCAGTACCCCGGGACAGGGCTACATTCAGTACTTC | CSTPGQGYIQYF
TRBD2 | TRBJ2-5 | few | TRBV12-3/TRBV12-4 | TGTGCCAGCTCTGGGGCTAGCGGAACTGGGGCCCAGTACTTC | CASSGASGTGAQYF
TRBD2 | TRBJ2-2 | . | TRBV11-2 | TGTGCCAGCAGCCCTATAGGGCTAGCGGGAGTTCGGGAGCTGTTTTTT | CASSPIGLAGVRELFF
. | TRBJ1-1 | few | TRBV19 | TGTGCCAGTAGTATTGGCTGGGGGAGCACTGAAGCTTTCTTT | CASSIGWGSTEAFF
. | TRBJ1-4 | . | TRBV7-2 | TGTGCCAGCAGCTTGGGTCAGGTTAATGAAAAACTGTTTTTT | CASSLGQVNEKLFF
. | TRBJ1-1 | . | TRBV7-9 | TGTGCCAGCAGCTTAGGGTTTATGAACACTGAAGCTTTCTTT | CASSLGFMNTEAFF
. | TRBJ1-2 | . | TRBV5-1 | TGCGCCAGCAGCTTGGCTGGGGACCATGGCTACACCTTC | CASSLAGDHGYTF
. | TRBJ2-2 | . | TRBV5-1 | TGCGCCAGCAGCTTGGAAGGGTCCGGGGAGCTGTTTTTT | CASSLEGSGELFF